This T cell receptor beta chain was obtained from a study of T cell responses to AZD1222 COVID-19 vaccine. The overall study: It was second doses at about 4 or about 12 weeks that were pooled. Findings and caveats of the study: Spike-wide coverage was observed for vaccine-associated CD4 TCRs, with dominant responses at 160-218 and 743-854. Per reports, nearly half of all spike-specific TCRs target regions that are unmutated in variants.

Using immunoSEQ multiplex PCR, the repertoire was profiled, and TCRdb retains in-frame clones only, with some absent. Of some 120,000 clones in the sample, roughly 90% are singletons; the top ten hold about 2.7%. As concerns this clone: Its antigen remains unknown.

The J segment lost 10 bases and the V segment lost 2 bases, leaving 2 bases of the junction unmatched. The germline V gene encodes CDR1 LGHDT and CDR2 YNNKEL (reference sequence). The CDR3 is 12 amino acids. V is TRBV3-1 (or the pseudogene TRBV3-2) and J is TRBJ2-3; 8 bases are a match to TRBD2. The sample in question was peripheral blood, obtained on day 0 of AZD1222 vaccination. The receptor comes from an adult in good health. The CDR3 region is CASSQSGSAQYF. The CDR3, as DNA: TGTGCCAGCAGCCAAAGCGGGAGCGCGCAGTATTTT.